A single sample gave rise to the 9 T cell receptor beta chains below, sequenced in a study of shared clonotypes between healthy human individuals. Assay used: immunoSEQ multiplex PCR; TCRdb lists only in-frame clones, some missing. The sample includes millions of clones, around 94% of them seen just once. What was sequenced was naive CD4+ T cells sorted from blood. Noted subset: CD45RA+ positively selected. All receptors come from a man aged 18 to 30 in good health.

The V gene is TRBV30, the J gene TRBJ1-6, with D hard to call. Germline values: CDR1 GTSNPN, CDR2 SVGIG (reference sequence). Between the trimmed V and J ends, which lost 3 bases and 9 bases, there was a span of 12 bases. The CDR3 extends over 13 amino acids. The CDR3 nucleotides read TGTGCCTGGAGGGAGACTGGGTCTTCACCCCTCCACTTT. Translated: CAWRETGSSPLHF.

This clone appeared once. V usage is TRBV7-9 and J usage is TRBJ2-6, with TRBD1 identical over 9 bases. Germline V lookup: CDR1 SEHNR, CDR2 FQNEAQ (reference sequence). V lost 4 bases, J lost 2 bases, and 12 bases stayed unmatched. The CDR3 has 19 amino acids. The CDR3 DNA reads TGTGCCAGCAGCTCTGTCCCGGGACAGGGAGGGGCTGGGGCCAACGTCCTGACTTTC. It translates to CASSSVPGQGGAGANVLTF.

V is TRBV18 and J is TRBJ2-7; D is perhaps TRBD2 (5 bases). Germline V gives CDR1 KGHSH, CDR2 LQKENI. CDR3 length: 13 amino acids. V was clipped by 4 bases and J by 4 bases, with 11 bases between them. CDR3 nucleotide sequence: TGTGCCAGCTCACAAGGACGGACTTACGAGCAGTACTTC. Translation gives CASSQGRTYEQYF.

This clone was found once. The chain has TRBV5-1 and TRBJ1-1, with D perhaps TRBD1 (6 bases). Trimming removed 4 bases from V and 1 base from J, with 11 bases in between. The CDR3 has 14 amino acids. CDR1 is SGHRS and CDR2 is YFSETQ in the germline V gene. In DNA form, the CDR3 reads TGCGCCAGCAGCCGGACAGCCAAGAACACTGAAGCTTTCTTT. Translation: CASSRTAKNTEAFF.

The genes are TRBV13 and TRBJ2-2; no clear D gene. The V end was cut by 4 bases, the J end by 6 bases, with 9 bases between. The germline gives CDR1 PRHDT, CDR2 FYEKMQ (reference sequence). This CDR3 has 13 amino acids. The CDR3 is CASSSQSAGELFF. The CDR3 bases are TGTGCCAGCAGCTCACAGTCGGCCGGGGAGCTGTTTTTT.

The chain combines TRBV5-6 with TRBJ1-2, with D unclear. Germline values: CDR1 SGHDT, CDR2 YYEEEE. V was trimmed by 3 bases and J by 1 base, leaving 22 bases between them. The CDR3 has 18 residues. The CDR3 spells CASSSRARAGTLNYGYTF. The CDR3 DNA follows: TGTGCCAGCAGCTCCAGAGCACGGGCAGGTACCCTTAACTATGGCTACACCTTC.

As regards this clone: Within the sample, other DNA sequences also encode this same CDR3. The chain employs TRBV6-5 and TRBJ2-1, with D perhaps assigned TRBD1 or TRBD2 (5 bases each). Looked up from germline, CDR1 is MNHEY and CDR2 is SVGAGI. The V end was cut by 6 bases, the J end by 0 bases, with 9 bases between. The CDR3 is 14 amino acids. The CDR3 sequence is CASRPGPSYNEQFF. The CDR3 DNA follows: TGTGCCAGCAGACCGGGACCCTCCTACAATGAGCAGTTCTTC.

The chain uses TRBV4-3 and TRBJ2-3, with 14 nucleotides matching TRBD2. The V segment lost 3 bases and the J segment 0 bases; nucleotides outside the gene matches: 11. The CDR3 is made up of 20 amino acids. Germline V gene lookup returns CDR1 LGHNA and CDR2 YSLEER. CDR3 nucleotide sequence: TGCGCCAGCAGCCAGACTATTGGGACTAGCGGGAGTTCTAGCACAGATACGCAGTATTTT. This codes for CASSQTIGTSGSSSTDTQYF.

The chain links TRBV7-6 to TRBJ2-2, with TRBD2 as a possible D gene (5 bases). Germline-derived CDR1 and CDR2 are SGHVS and FNYEAQ. This CDR3 has 13 amino acids. With 3 bases removed from V and 4 bases from J, the gap between germline ends came to 6 bases. CDR3 in DNA: TGTGCCAGCAGCTTCGAGGGCACCGGGGAGCTGTTTTTT. This codes for CASSFEGTGELFF.